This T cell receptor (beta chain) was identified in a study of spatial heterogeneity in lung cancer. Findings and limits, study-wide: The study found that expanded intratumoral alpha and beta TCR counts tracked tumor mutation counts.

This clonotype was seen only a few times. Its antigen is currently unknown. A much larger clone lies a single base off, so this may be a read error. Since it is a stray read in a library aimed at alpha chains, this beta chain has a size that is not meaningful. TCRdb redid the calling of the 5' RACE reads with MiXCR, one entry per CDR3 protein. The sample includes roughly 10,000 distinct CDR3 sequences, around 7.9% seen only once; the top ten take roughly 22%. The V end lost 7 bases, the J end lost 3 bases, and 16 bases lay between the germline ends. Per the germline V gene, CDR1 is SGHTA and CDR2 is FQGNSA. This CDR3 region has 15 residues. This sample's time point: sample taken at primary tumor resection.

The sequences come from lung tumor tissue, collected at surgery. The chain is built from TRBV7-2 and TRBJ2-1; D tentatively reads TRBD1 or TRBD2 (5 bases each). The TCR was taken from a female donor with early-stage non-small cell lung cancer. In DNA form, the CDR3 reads TGTGCCAGCAAACTAACCGGGACGGACTACAATGAGCAGTTCTTC. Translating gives CASKLTGTDYNEQFF.